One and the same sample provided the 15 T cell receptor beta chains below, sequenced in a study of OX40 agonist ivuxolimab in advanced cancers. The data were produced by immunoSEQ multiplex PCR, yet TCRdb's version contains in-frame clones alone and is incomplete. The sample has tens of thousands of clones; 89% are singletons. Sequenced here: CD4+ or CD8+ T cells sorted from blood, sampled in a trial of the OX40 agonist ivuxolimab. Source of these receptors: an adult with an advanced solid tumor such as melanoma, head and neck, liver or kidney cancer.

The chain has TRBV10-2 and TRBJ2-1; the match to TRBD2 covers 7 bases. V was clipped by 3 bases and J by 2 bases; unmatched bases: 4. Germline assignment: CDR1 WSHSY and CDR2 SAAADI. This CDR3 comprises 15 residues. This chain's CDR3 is CASSEGGSPYNEQFF. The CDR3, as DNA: TGCGCCAGCAGTGAAGGCGGGAGTCCCTACAATGAGCAGTTCTTC.

Here the CDR3 reads CASSEARTGSTEAFF. The CDR3 bases are TGTGCCAGCAGTGAAGCGAGGACAGGGTCGACTGAAGCTTTCTTT. The J gene is TRBJ1-1, the V gene TRBV6-1; 8 nucleotides match TRBD1. From germline, CDR1 is MNHNS and CDR2 SASEGT. V lost 0 bases, J lost 5 bases, and 5 bases stayed unmatched. CDR3 length: 15 residues.

The CDR3 loop reads CASGIIAGEPSSYNEQFF. The CDR3 DNA reads TGTGCTAGTGGGATCATAGCGGGAGAACCGAGCTCCTACAATGAGCAGTTCTTC. V is TRBV12-5 and J is TRBJ2-1, with 9 bases lining up with TRBD2. With 6 bases clipped from V and 0 bases from J, the junction kept 12 bases outside the gene matches. This CDR3 contains 18 residues. Germline assignment: CDR1 LGHNT and CDR2 FRNRAP.

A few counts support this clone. The CDR3 loop reads CASSLAVISGRTYEQYF. As DNA, the CDR3 is TGTGCCAGCAGCTTAGCGGTTATTAGCGGGAGAACCTACGAGCAGTACTTC. V gene TRBV7-9 combines with J gene TRBJ2-7; TRBD2 matches 9 bases. V was pared by 0 bases and J by 2 bases, with 8 bases of the junction left unmatched. Germline V gives CDR1 SEHNR, CDR2 FQNEAQ (reference sequence). The CDR3 extends over 17 amino acids.

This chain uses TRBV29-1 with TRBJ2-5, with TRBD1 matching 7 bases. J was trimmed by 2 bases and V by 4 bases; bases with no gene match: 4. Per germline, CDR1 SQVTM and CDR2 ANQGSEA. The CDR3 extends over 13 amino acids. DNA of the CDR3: TGCAGCGTTGGGACAGGACATCAAGAGACCCAGTACTTC. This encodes CSVGTGHQETQYF.

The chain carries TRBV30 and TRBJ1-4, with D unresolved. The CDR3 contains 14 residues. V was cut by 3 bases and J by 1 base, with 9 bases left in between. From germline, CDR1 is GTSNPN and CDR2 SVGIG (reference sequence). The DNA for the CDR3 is TGTGCCTGGAGCCCTTCAGAAACTAATGAAAAACTGTTTTTT. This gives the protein CAWSPSETNEKLFF.

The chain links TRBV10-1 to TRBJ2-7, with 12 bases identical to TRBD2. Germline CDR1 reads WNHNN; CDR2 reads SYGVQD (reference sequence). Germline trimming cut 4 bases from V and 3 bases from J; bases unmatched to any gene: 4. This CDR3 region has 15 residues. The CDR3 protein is CASSVRTSGNYEQYV. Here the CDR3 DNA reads TGCGCCAGCAGTGTTCGGACTAGCGGGAACTACGAGCAGTACGTC.

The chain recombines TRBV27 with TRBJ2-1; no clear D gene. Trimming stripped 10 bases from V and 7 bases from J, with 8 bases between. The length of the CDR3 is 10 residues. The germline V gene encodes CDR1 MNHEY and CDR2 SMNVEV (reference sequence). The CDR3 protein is CAIGRNEQFF. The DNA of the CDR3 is TGTGCCATCGGACGAAATGAGCAGTTCTTC.

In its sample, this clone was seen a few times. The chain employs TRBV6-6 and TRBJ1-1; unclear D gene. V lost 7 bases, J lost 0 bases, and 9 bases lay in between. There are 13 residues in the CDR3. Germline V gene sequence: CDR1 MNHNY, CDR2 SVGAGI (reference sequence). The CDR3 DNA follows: TGTGCCAGCACCTTTAACCTGAACACTGAAGCTTTCTTT. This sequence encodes CASTFNLNTEAFF.

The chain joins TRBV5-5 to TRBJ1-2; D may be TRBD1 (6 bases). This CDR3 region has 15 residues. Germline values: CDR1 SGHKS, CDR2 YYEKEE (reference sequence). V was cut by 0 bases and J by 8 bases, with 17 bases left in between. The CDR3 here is CASSLAEGDYRGYTF. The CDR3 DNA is TGTGCCAGCAGCTTGGCCGAGGGGGACTATCGCGGCTACACCTTC.

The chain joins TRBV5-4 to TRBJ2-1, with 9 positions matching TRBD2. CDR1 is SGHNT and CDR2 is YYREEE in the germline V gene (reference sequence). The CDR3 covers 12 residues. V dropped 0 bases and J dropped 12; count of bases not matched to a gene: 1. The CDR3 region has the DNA TGTGCCAGCAGCTTGGCGCGGGGGGGGCAGTTCTTC. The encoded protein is CASSLARGGQFF.

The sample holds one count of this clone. CDR3 nucleotide sequence: TGTGCCAGCAGCTTGGCCCCCAGGGACGGCTACACCTTC. It encodes CASSLAPRDGYTF. The gene calls are TRBV5-6 and TRBJ1-2; possibly TRBD1 for D (5 bases). V was cut by 0 bases and J by 8 bases, with 11 bases left in between. The germline CDR1 and CDR2 sequences are SGHDT and YYEEEE. This CDR3 contains 13 residues.

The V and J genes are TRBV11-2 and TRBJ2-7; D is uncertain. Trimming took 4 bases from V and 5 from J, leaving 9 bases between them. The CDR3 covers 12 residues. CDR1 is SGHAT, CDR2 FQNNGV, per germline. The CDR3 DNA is TGTGCCAGCAGCTCCGTCCGAGACGAGCAGTACTTC. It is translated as CASSSVRDEQYF.

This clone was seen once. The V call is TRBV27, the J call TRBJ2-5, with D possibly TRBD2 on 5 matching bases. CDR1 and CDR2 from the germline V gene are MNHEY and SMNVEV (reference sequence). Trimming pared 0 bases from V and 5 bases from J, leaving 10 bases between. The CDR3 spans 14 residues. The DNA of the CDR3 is TGTGCCAGCAGTTTATCCGTGGGAGCGGAGACCCAGTACTTC. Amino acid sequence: CASSLSVGAETQYF.

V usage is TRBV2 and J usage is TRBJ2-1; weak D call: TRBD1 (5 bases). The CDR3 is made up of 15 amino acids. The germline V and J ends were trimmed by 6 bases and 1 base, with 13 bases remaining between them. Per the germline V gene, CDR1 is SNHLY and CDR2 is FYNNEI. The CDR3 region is CASSEAGPSYNEQFF. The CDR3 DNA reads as TGTGCCAGCAGCGAGGCAGGGCCATCCTACAATGAGCAGTTCTTC.